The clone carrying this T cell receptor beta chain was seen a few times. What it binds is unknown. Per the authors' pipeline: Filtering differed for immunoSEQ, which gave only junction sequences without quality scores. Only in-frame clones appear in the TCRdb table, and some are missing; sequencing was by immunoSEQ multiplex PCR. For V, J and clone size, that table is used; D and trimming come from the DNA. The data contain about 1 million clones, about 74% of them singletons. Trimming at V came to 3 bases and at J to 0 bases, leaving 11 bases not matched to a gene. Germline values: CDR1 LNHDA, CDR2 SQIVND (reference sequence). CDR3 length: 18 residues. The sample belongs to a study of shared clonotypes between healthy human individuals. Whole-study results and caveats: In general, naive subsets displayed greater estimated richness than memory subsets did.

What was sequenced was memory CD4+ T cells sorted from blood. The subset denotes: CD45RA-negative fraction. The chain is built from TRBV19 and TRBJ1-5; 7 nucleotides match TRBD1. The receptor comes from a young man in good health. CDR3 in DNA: TGTGCCAGTAGTATTGGTTCGGGACAGAGCAATAGCAATCAGCCCCAGCATTTT. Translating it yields CASSIGSGQSNSNQPQHF. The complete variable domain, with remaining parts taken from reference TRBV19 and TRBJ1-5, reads DGGITQSPKYLFRKEGQNVTLSCEQNLNHDAMYWYRQDPGQGLRLIYYSQIVNDFQKGDIAEGYSVSREKKESFPLTVTSAQKNPTAFYLCASSIGSGQSNSNQPQHFGDGTRLSIL.